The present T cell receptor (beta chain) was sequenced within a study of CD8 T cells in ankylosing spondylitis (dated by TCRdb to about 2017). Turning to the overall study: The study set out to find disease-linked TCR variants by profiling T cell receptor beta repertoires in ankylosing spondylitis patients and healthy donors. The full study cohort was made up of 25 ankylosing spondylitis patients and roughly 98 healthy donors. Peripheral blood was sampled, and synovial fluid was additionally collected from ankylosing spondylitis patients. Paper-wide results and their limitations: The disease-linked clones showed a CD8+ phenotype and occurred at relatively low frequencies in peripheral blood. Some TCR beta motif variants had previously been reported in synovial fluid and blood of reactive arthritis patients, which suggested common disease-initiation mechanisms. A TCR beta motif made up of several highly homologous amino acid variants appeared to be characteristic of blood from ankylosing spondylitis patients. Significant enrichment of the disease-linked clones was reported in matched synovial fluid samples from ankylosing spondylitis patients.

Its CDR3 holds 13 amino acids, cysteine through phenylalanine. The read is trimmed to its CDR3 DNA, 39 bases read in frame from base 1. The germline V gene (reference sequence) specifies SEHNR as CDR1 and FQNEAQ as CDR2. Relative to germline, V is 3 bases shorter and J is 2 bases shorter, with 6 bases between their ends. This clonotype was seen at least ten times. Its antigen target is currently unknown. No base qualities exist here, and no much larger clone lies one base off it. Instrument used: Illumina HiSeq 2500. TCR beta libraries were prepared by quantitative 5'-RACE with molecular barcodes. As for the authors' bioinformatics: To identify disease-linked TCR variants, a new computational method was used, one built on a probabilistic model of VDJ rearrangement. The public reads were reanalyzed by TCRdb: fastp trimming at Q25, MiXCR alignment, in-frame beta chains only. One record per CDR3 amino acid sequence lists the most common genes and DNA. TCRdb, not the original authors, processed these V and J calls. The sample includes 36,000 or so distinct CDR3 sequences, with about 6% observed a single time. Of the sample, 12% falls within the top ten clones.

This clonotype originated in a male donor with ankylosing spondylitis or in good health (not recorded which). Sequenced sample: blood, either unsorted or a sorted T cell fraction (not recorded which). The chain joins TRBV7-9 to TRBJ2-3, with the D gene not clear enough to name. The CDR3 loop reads CASSFAVTDTQYF. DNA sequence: TGTGCCAGCAGCTTTGCTGTCACAGATACGCAGTATTTT.